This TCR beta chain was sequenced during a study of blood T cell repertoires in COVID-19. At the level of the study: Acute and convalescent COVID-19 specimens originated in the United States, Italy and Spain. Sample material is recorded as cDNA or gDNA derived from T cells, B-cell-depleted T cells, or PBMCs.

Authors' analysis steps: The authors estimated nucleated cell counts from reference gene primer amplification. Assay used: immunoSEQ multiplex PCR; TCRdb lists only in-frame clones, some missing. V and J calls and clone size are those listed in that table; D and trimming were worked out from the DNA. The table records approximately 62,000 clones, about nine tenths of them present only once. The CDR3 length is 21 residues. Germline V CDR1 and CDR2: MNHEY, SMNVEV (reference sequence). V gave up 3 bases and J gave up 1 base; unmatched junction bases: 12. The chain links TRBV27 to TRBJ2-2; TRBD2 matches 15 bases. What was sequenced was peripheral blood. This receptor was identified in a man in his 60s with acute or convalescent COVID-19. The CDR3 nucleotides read TGTGCCAGCAGTTTGCCCACAGGACTAGCGGGAGGGCCGAGGAACACCGGGGAGCTGTTTTTT. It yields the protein CASSLPTGLAGGPRNTGELFF.